The T cell receptor (beta chain) described here comes from a study of blood T cells in healthy people across ages. The authors ran a second PCR of about 6 to 12 cycles using a sample-barcoded 5' primer and a J-beta primer mix. TCRdb recomputed calls from the 5' RACE reads with MiXCR, one row per CDR3 protein. Among fewer than 1,200,000 distinct CDR3 sequences, under 30% were seen once, and the ten largest hold 0.65% to 0.95%. Study results and caveats: Estimates of total diversity, which came from one million sequenced T cells, were considered to be underestimates.

This clonotype was seen a few times. Its target is not known. The CDR3 runs to 16 residues. Germline CDR1 and CDR2: SGHKS and YYEKEE (reference sequence). After removal of 0 bases from V and 7 bases from J, the junction contained 12 bases not matched to a gene. Another study also made use of these data, one on T cells of mothers and their children. That source notes: Each donor was one of three healthy Caucasian mothers or one of their six children.

The TCR originated in a girl aged 2 to 9 in good health. Sequencing used blood. This chain connects TRBV5-5 to TRBJ2-5; TRBD2 matches 7 bases. The CDR3 region has the DNA TGTGCCAGCAGCTTGGCCTGGAGGGAGGGGCTGGGGACCCAGTACTTC. Amino acids: CASSLAWREGLGTQYF. Complete variable domain (other parts from reference TRBV5-5 and TRBJ2-5): DAGVTQSPTHLIKTRGQQVTLRCSPISGHKSVSWYQQVLGQGPQFIFQYYEKEERGRGNFPDRFSARQFPNYSSELNVNALLLGDSALYLCASSLAWREGLGTQYFGPGTRLLVL.